This T cell receptor beta chain was documented in a study of identical twins. Template switching created a universal primer site, and the cDNA included unique molecular identifiers. TCRdb reprocessed the 5' RACE reads with MiXCR, giving one entry per CDR3 protein. The sample has 470,000 or so distinct CDR3 sequences, 20% to 25% seen once. A word on this clonotype: What it recognizes is unknown.

Whole-study results and caveats: For out-of-frame beta sequences, excess twin sharing was weaker.

The data were also submitted as part of a second study, on T cells expressing NK-cell markers.

Sample: CD4+ T cells sorted from blood. This sequence was found in a woman between 18 and 30 years old in good health.

The CDR3 spells CASSVTMTASYGANVLTF. CDR3 in DNA: TGTGCCAGCAGCGTAACAATGACGGCAAGTTATGGGGCCAACGTCCTGACTTTC. This sequence joins TRBV9 and TRBJ2-6; D unresolved. V was shortened by 1 base and J by 3 bases, with 17 bases between the two germline ends. This CDR3 has 18 residues. The germline CDR1 and CDR2 sequences are SGDLS and YYNGEE.